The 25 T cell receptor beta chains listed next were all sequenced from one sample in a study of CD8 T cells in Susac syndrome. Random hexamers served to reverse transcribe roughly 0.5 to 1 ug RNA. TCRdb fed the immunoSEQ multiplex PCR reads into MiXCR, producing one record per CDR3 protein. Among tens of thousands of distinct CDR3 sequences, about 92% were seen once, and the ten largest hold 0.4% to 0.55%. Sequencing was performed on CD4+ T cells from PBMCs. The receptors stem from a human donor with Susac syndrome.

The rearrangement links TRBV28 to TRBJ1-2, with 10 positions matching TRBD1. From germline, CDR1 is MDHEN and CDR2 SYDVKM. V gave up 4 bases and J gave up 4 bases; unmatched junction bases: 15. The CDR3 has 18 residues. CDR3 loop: CASSSRQGQGPSSYGYTF. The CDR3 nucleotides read TGTGCCAGCAGTTCTCGTCAGGGACAGGGGCCCTCTAGCTATGGCTACACCTTC.

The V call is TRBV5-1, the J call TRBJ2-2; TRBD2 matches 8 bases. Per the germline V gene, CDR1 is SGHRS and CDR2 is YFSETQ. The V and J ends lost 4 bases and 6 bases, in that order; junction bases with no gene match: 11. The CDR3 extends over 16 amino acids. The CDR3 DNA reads TGCGCCAGCAGCCCGCACGCGGGACTAGACTCCGGGGAGCTGTTTTTT. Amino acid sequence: CASSPHAGLDSGELFF.

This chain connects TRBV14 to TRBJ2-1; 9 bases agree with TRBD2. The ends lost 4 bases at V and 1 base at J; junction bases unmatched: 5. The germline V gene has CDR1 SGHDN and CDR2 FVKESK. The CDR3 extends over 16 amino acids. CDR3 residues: CASSPWTSASYNEQFF. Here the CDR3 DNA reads TGTGCCAGCAGCCCCTGGACTAGCGCGTCCTACAATGAGCAGTTCTTC. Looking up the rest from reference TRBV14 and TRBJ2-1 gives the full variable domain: EAGVTQFPSHSVIEKGQTVTLRCDPISGHDNLYWYRRVMGKEIKFLLHFVKESKQDESGMPNNRFLAERTGGTYSTLKVQPAELEDSGVYFCASSPWTSASYNEQFFGPGTRLTVL.

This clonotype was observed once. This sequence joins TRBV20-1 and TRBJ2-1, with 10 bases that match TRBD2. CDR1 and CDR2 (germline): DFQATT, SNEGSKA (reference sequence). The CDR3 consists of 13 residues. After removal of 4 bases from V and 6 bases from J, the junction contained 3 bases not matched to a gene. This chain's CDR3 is CSAKSGRVNEQFF. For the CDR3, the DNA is TGCAGTGCTAAAAGCGGGAGGGTCAATGAGCAGTTCTTC.

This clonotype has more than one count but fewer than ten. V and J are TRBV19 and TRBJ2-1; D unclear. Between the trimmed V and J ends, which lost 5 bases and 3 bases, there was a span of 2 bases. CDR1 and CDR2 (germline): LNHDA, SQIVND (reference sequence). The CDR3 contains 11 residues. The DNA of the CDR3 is TGTGCCAGTAGTCGCTACAATGAGCAGTTCTTC. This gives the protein CASSRYNEQFF.

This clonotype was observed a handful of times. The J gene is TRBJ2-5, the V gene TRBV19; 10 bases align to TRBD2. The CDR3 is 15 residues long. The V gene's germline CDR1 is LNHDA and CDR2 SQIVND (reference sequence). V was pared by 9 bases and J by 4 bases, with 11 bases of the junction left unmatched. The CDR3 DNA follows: TGTGCCAGCAAGGTCGGCCTAGCGGGGGCAGAGACCCAGTACTTC. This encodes CASKVGLAGAETQYF.

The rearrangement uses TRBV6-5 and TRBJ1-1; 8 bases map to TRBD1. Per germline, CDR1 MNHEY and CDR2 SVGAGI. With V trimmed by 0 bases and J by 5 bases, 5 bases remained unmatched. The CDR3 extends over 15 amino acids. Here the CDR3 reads CASSYSGQGRTEAFF. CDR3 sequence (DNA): TGTGCCAGCAGTTACTCCGGACAGGGTAGGACTGAAGCTTTCTTT.

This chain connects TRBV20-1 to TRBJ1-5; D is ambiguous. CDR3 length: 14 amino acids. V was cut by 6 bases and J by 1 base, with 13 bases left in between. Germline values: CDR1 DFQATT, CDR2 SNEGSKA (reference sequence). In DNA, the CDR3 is TGCAGTGCCGCGGACCAGTTAAGCAATCAGCCCCAGCATTTT. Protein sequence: CSAADQLSNQPQHF.

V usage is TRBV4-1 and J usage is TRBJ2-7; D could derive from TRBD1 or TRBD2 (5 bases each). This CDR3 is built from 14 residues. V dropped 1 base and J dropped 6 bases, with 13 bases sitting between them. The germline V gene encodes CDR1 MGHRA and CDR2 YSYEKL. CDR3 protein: CASSQVQGRGEQYF. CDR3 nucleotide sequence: TGCGCCAGCAGCCAAGTCCAGGGACGGGGCGAGCAGTACTTC.

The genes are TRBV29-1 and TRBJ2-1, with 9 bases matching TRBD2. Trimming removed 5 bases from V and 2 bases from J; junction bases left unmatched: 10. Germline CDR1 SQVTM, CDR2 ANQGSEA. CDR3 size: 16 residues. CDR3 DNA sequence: TGCAGCGTTTTAAGCTTGACTAGCGGCACCTACAATGAGCAGTTCTTC. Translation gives CSVLSLTSGTYNEQFF.

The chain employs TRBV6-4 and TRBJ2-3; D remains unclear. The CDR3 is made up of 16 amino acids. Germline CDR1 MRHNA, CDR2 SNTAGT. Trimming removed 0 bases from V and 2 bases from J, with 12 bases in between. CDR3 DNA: TGTGCCAGCAGTGACTCGGGTGCCGCAAACACAGATACGCAGTATTTT. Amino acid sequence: CASSDSGAANTDTQYF.

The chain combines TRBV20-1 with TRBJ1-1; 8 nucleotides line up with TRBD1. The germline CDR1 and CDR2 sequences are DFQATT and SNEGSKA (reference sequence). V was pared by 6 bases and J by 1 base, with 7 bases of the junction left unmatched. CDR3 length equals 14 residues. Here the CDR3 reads CSARPGQGNTEAFF. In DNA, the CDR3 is TGCAGTGCGAGACCCGGACAGGGGAACACTGAAGCTTTCTTT.

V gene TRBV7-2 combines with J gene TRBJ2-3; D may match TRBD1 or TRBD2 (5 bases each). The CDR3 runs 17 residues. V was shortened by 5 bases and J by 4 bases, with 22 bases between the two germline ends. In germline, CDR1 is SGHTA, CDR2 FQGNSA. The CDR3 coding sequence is TGTGCCAGCAGCCCCCCCCTGGGACCCTTAGGGGCAGATACGCAGTATTTT. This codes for CASSPPLGPLGADTQYF.

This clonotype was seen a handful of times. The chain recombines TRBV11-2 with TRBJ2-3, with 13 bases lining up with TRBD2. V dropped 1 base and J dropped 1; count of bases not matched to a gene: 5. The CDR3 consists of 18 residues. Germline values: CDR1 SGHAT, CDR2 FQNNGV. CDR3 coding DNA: TGTGCCAGCAGCTTAGGGGGACTAGCGGGGATTCGCACAGATACGCAGTATTTT. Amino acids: CASSLGGLAGIRTDTQYF. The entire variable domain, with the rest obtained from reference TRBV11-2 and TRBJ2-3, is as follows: EAGVAQSPRYKIIEKRQSVAFWCNPISGHATLYWYQQILGQGPKLLIQFQNNGVVDDSQLPKDRFSAERLKGVDSTLKIQPAKLEDSAVYLCASSLGGLAGIRTDTQYFGPGTRLTVL.

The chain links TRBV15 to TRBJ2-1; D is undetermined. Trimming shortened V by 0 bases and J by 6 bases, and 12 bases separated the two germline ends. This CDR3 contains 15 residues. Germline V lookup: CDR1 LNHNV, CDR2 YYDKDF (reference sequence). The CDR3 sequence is CATSRDPSAVNEQFF. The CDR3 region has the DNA TGTGCCACCAGCAGAGACCCTTCAGCCGTCAATGAGCAGTTCTTC.

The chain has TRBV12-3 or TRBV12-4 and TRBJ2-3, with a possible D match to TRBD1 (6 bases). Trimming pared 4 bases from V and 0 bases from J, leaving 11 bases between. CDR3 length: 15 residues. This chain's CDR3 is CASSSRTESTDTQYF. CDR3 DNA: TGTGCCAGCAGTTCCCGGACAGAGAGCACAGATACGCAGTATTTT.

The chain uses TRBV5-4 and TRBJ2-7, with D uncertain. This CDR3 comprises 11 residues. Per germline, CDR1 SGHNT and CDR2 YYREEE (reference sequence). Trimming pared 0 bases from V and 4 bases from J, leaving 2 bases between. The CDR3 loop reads CASSLGYEQYF. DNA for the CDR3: TGTGCCAGCAGCTTGGGGTACGAGCAGTACTTC.

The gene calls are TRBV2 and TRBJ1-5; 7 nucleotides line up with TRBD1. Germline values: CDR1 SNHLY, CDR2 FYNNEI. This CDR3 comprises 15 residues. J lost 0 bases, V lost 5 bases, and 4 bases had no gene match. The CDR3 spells CASSRDSYSNQPQHF. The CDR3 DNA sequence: TGTGCCAGCAGTCGGGACAGTTATAGCAATCAGCCCCAGCATTTT. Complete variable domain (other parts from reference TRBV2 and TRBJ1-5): EPEVTQTPSHQVTQMGQEVILRCVPISNHLYFYWYRQILGQKVEFLVSFYNNEISEKSEIFDDQFSVERPDGSNFTLKIRSTKLEDSAMYFCASSRDSYSNQPQHFGDGTRLSIL.

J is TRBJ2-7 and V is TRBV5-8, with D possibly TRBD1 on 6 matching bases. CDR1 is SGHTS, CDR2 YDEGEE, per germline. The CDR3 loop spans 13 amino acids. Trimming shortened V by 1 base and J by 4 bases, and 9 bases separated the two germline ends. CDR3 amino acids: CASSLLQGYEQYF. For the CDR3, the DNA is TGTGCCAGCAGCTTGTTACAGGGATACGAGCAGTACTTC.

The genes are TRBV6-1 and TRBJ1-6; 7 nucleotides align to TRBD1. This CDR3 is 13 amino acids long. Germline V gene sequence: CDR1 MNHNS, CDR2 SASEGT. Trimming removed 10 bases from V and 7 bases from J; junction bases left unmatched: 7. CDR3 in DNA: TGTGCCACCGAGGGACAGATAAATTCACCCCTCCACTTT. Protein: CATEGQINSPLHF.

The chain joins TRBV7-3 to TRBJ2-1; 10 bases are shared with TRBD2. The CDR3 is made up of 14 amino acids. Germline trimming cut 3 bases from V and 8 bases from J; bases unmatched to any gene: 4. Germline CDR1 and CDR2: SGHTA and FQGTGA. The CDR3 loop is CASSLGTSGDEQFF. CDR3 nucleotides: TGTGCCAGCAGCTTGGGAACTAGCGGGGATGAGCAGTTCTTC.

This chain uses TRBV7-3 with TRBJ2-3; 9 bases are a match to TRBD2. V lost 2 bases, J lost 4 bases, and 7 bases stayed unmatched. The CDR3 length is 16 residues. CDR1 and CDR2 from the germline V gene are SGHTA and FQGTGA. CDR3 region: CASSLFAGGGADTQYF. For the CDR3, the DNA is TGTGCCAGCAGCTTATTCGCGGGAGGGGGTGCAGATACGCAGTATTTT.

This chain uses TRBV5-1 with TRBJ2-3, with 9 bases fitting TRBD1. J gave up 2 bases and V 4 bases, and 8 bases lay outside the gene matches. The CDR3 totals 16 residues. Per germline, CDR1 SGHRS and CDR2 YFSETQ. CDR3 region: CASSPPGTGSTDTQYF. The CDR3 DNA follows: TGCGCCAGCAGCCCCCCCGGGACAGGGTCCACAGATACGCAGTATTTT.

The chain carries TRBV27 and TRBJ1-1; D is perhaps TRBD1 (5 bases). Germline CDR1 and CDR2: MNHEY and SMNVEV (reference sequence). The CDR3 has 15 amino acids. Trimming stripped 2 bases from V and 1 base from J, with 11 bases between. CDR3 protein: CASSLKRGTNTEAFF. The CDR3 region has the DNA TGTGCCAGCAGTTTAAAAAGGGGTACGAACACTGAAGCTTTCTTT.

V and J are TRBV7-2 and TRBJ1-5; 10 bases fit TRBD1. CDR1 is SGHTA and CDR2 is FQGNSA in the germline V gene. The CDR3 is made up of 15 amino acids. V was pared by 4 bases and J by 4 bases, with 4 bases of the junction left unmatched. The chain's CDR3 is CASSSRTGGNQPQHF. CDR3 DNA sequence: TGTGCCAGCAGCTCTAGGACAGGGGGAAATCAGCCCCAGCATTTT.